This TCR beta chain was documented in a study of shared clonotypes between healthy human individuals. TCRdb's copy holds only in-frame clones and misses some; the assay was immunoSEQ multiplex PCR. Of around 1.9 million clones detected, about 92% appear once; the ten largest clones hold over 1.5%. CD8 cells regarded as naive lacked CD45RO, were positively chosen for CCR7, and omitted terminally differentiated effector memory CD45RA+ cells. V was clipped by 1 base and J by 0 bases, with 8 bases between them. CDR3 length equals 14 residues. Per germline, CDR1 SGDLS and CDR2 YYNGEE. Sequencing was performed on naive CD8+ T cells from PBMCs. The rearrangement uses TRBV9 and TRBJ2-7; the D is unclear. The TCR was taken from a man between 18 and 35 years old in good health. Some clones in this sample may be carry-over from other donors' samples. For the CDR3, the DNA is TGTGCCAGCAGCGTACAGGACCACTCCTACGAGCAGTACTTC. This gives the protein CASSVQDHSYEQYF.